The 30 T cell receptor beta chains below all came from one sample that was sequenced in a study of T cell clonality in common variable immunodeficiency. Here immunoSEQ multiplex PCR was the method, and the copy in TCRdb shows in-frame clones only, minus some. The sample presents around 40,000 clones, none singletons. The sample taken for sequencing was peripheral blood mononuclear cells. These receptors all come from a person aged 18 to 75 in good health.

This clone was found many times. Coverage ceases 3 residues before the CDR3 finishes, and the germline J gene fills in the end. V gene TRBV30 combines with J gene TRBJ2-5; possible D gene TRBD2, 7 bases. CDR1 and CDR2 from the germline V gene are GTSNPN and SVGIG (reference sequence). The CDR3 length is 13 residues. The V end was cut by 5 bases, the J end by 7 bases, with 17 bases between. Partial CDR3 DNA: TGTGCCTGGCTCCTAGGGGGGGTAGGGACC. Protein: CAWLLGGVGT. In full, the CDR3 reads CAWLLGGVGTQYF.

This clone came up a few times. The read ends 3 residues before the CDR3 terminus; that terminus is restored from the germline J gene. The chain is built from TRBV7-8 and TRBJ2-3; D gene unclear. Germline V lookup: CDR1 SGHVS, CDR2 FQNEAQ. The CDR3 loop spans 12 amino acids. The covered CDR3 bases are TGTGCCAGCAGCTTAGGGCAAGAGACG. Its protein is CASSLGQET. The entire CDR3 protein is CASSLGQETQYF.

There are many counts of this clone. The CDR3 extends 3 residues past the end of the read, so its final part is completed from the germline J gene. The chain has TRBV7-6 and TRBJ2-3, with D perhaps TRBD2 (6 bases). Germline CDR1 SGHVS, CDR2 FNYEAQ. The CDR3 spans 14 residues. Trimming shortened V by 5 bases and J by 4 bases, and 13 bases separated the two germline ends. The covered CDR3 bases are TGTGCCAGCAGCCATCCGGCTAGCGCAGATACG. Protein sequence: CASSHPASADT. The entire CDR3 is CASSHPASADTQYF. Full variable domain (missing parts from reference TRBV7-6 and TRBJ2-3): GAGVSQSPRYKVTKRGQDVALRCDPISGHVSLYWYRQALGQGPEFLTYFNYEAQQDKSGLPNDRFSAERPEGSISTLTIQRTEQRDSAMYRCASSHPASADTQYFGPGTRLTVL.

This clone showed up many times. The read terminates 3 residues before the CDR3 end, so the remaining end is supplied by the germline J gene. In the same sample, other DNA sequences code for this CDR3. J is TRBJ1-3 and V is TRBV10-3; 10 positions agree with TRBD1. Trimming took 6 bases from V and 7 from J; bases not matched to a gene: 6. The CDR3 totals 14 residues. Per germline, CDR1 ENHRY and CDR2 SYGVKD. The sequenced part of the CDR3 DNA is TGTGCCATCAGAGCGACGGGACAGGGGAACACC. Its translation: CAIRATGQGNT. The complete CDR3 reads CAIRATGQGNTIYF.

This clone was seen many times. The CDR3 end is not reached by the read, which stops 3 residues before it; the germline J gene fills it in. The rearrangement joins TRBV29-1 to TRBJ2-1; no clear D. Trimming left V 1 base short and J 0 bases short, with 10 bases between. From germline, CDR1 is SQVTM and CDR2 ANQGSEA. There are 15 residues in the CDR3. CDR3 loop: CSVEGARVSYNEQFF. The CDR3 bases that were read are TGCAGCGTTGAAGGGGCGAGAGTCTCCTACAATGAG.

Many counts were recorded for this clone. The part of the CDR3 DNA that was read is TGTGCCAGCAGCTTGGACCGGGTTTTCTATGGC. This encodes CASSLDRVFYG. The complete CDR3 protein is CASSLDRVFYGYTF. The genes are TRBV5-4 and TRBJ1-2, with D hard to call. From the germline J gene comes the end of the CDR3, since the read stops 3 residues before it. The length of the CDR3 is 14 residues. V lost 0 bases and J lost 4, with 10 bases in between. In germline, CDR1 is SGHNT, CDR2 YYREEE (reference sequence).

This clone was picked up many times. The sequence runs out 3 residues before the end of the CDR3; the remainder is reconstructed from the germline J gene. V and J are TRBV20-1 and TRBJ2-7; TRBD2 matches 10 bases. Germline V gene lookup returns CDR1 DFQATT and CDR2 SNEGSKA (reference sequence). The V gene end was trimmed by 3 bases and the J gene end by 3 bases; junction bases not matched to a gene: 11. This CDR3 contains 16 residues. This CDR3 is CSASIPDLAGDYEQYF. The DNA read from the CDR3 is TGCAGTGCTAGTATCCCCGACCTAGCGGGAGACTACGAG.

This clone appeared many times. Sequencing ends 3 residues short of the CDR3 end; the germline J gene provides the rest. This sequence joins TRBV7-8 and TRBJ1-1; 9 bases fit TRBD1. The CDR3 is 14 residues long. The V and J ends lost 4 bases and 5 bases, in that order; junction bases with no gene match: 5. The germline V gene has CDR1 SGHVS and CDR2 FQNEAQ. This chain's CDR3 is CASSWRQGETEAFF. CDR3 DNA, as far as it was read: TGTGCCAGCAGCTGGCGACAGGGGGAAACTGAA. Full variable domain (remainder filled in from reference TRBV7-8 and TRBJ1-1): GAGVSQSPRYKVAKRGQDVALRCDPISGHVSLFWYQQALGQGPEFLTYFQNEAQLDKSGLPSDRFFAERPEGSVSTLKIQRTQQEDSAVYLCASSWRQGETEAFFGQGTRLTVV.

This clone was found many times. The CDR3 goes on 3 residues after the read ends, and that part is filled in from the germline J gene. The chain has TRBV19 and TRBJ2-2; D not certain. The length of the CDR3 is 11 residues. Per the germline V gene, CDR1 is LNHDA and CDR2 is SQIVND (reference sequence). V lost 7 bases and J lost 3, with 3 bases in between. The CDR3 bases that were read are TGTGCCAGTAAGGACACCGGGGAG. Its protein is CASKDTGE. The full CDR3 sequence reads CASKDTGELFF.

There are many counts of this clone. Sequencing ends 3 residues short of the CDR3 end; the germline J gene provides the rest. J is TRBJ1-2 and V is TRBV5-1; D gene ambiguous. The CDR3 sequence is 14 residues long. Trimming shortened V by 2 bases and J by 2 bases, and 10 bases separated the two germline ends. In germline, CDR1 is SGHRS, CDR2 YFSETQ. The CDR3 protein is CASSFSAGNYGYTF. The sequenced CDR3 bases are TGCGCCAGCAGCTTCTCAGCAGGCAACTATGGC.

To note about this clone: The read finishes 3 residues shy of the CDR3 end, and the germline J gene is used to complete it. The V and J genes are TRBV29-1 and TRBJ2-7, with TRBD2 identical over 8 bases. This CDR3 comprises 13 residues. V lost 4 bases and J lost 1; bases outside the gene matches: 3. CDR1 and CDR2 (germline): SQVTM, ANQGSEA. This CDR3 reads CSVVLAESYEQYF. The sequenced CDR3 bases are TGCAGCGTTGTACTAGCGGAATCCTACGAG.

Points on this clone: The CDR3 goes on 3 residues after the read ends, and that part is filled in from the germline J gene. The chain uses TRBV6-1 and TRBJ1-2; TRBD1 might be the D (5 bases). This CDR3 spans 14 amino acids. Trimming pared 3 bases from V and 1 base from J, leaving 9 bases between. In germline, CDR1 is MNHNS, CDR2 SASEGT. The sequenced CDR3 bases are TGTGCCAGCAGTGATGGGGGGTATAACTATGGC. Its translation is CASSDGGYNYG. The full CDR3 sequence reads CASSDGGYNYGYTF.

There are many counts of this clone. The CDR3 end falls 3 residues outside the read, so it is completed with the germline J gene. This rearrangement joins TRBV2 to TRBJ2-3; D is undetermined. The CDR3 loop spans 11 amino acids. The V and J ends lost 6 bases and 5 bases respectively, with 6 bases between them. CDR1 and CDR2 (germline): SNHLY, FYNNEI. The CDR3 region is CASSTRDTQYF. The part of the CDR3 DNA that was read is TGTGCCAGCAGCACAAGAGATACG. The full variable domain, with the rest looked up from reference TRBV2 and TRBJ2-3, is EPEVTQTPSHQVTQMGQEVILRCVPISNHLYFYWYRQILGQKVEFLVSFYNNEISEKSEIFDDQFSVERPDGSNFTLKIRSTKLEDSAMYFCASSTRDTQYFGPGTRLTVL.

This clone was observed many times. The observed sequence ends 3 residues before the CDR3 terminus, with the missing tail filled in from the germline J gene. The J gene is TRBJ2-3, the V gene TRBV5-4; no definite D call. V lost 3 bases, J lost 4 bases, and 9 bases lay in between. CDR3 length equals 13 residues. Per germline, CDR1 SGHNT and CDR2 YYREEE (reference sequence). Here the CDR3 reads CASSSPSADTQYF. CDR3 DNA (partial): TGTGCCAGCAGCTCCCCCTCCGCAGATACG.

This clone was found many times. The CDR3 sequence: CASKGGGYTF. The CDR3 DNA, read in part, is TGTGCCAGCAAAGGGGGTGGC. The chain uses TRBV7-3 and TRBJ1-2, with D possibly being TRBD1 (6 bases). The CDR3 end falls 3 residues outside the read, so it is completed with the germline J gene. V lost 7 bases, J lost 7 bases, and 7 bases lay in between. The V gene's germline CDR1 is SGHTA and CDR2 FQGTGA. The CDR3 is 10 amino acids.

In its sample, this clone was seen many times. The read gets to within 3 residues of the CDR3 end, and the germline J gene fills in the rest. The chain couples TRBV5-4 to TRBJ2-1; a weak D match, TRBD2 (7 bases). The ends were cut back, 4 bases at V and 8 bases at J, with 13 bases in the middle. The CDR3 sequence is 13 residues long. Looked up from germline, CDR1 is SGHNT and CDR2 is YYREEE (reference sequence). This CDR3 reads CASSVRGGDEQFF. The sequenced CDR3 bases are TGTGCCAGCAGCGTAAGAGGGGGGGATGAG.

This clone came up many times. The CDR3 end falls 3 residues outside the read, so it is completed with the germline J gene. The J gene is TRBJ2-7, the V gene TRBV19; 7 bases are shared with TRBD1. Germline V gives CDR1 LNHDA, CDR2 SQIVND (reference sequence). The ends lost 4 bases at V and 6 bases at J; junction bases unmatched: 15. The length of the CDR3 is 16 residues. CDR3 amino acids: CASSTTWDRLHFEQYF. The CDR3 DNA, read in part, is TGTGCCAGTAGTACCACCTGGGACAGATTACACTTCGAG.

This clone was detected many times. The read gets to within 3 residues of the CDR3 end, and the germline J gene fills in the rest. The chain links TRBV7-9 to TRBJ1-2; 10 bases are shared with TRBD1. The CDR3 length is 15 residues. The junction had 6 bases not matched to a gene; V was cut back by 5 bases and J by 3 bases. Germline CDR1 SEHNR, CDR2 FQNEAQ (reference sequence). CDR3 protein: CASSQGQGNHYGYTF. The DNA read from the CDR3 is TGTGCCAGCAGCCAGGGACAGGGGAACCACTATGGC.

In the case of this clone: The CDR3 end is not reached by the read, which stops 3 residues before it; the germline J gene fills it in. The V call is TRBV19, the J call TRBJ1-2; tentative D call: TRBD1 (6 bases). Between the trimmed V and J ends, which lost 7 bases and 4 bases, there was a span of 13 bases. The V gene's germline CDR1 is LNHDA and CDR2 SQIVND (reference sequence). This CDR3 comprises 13 residues. Partial CDR3 DNA: TGTGCCAGTAACGATCAACAGGGCTATGGC. This translates into CASNDQQGYG. The full CDR3 protein is CASNDQQGYGYTF. The complete variable domain, with remaining parts taken from reference TRBV19 and TRBJ1-2, reads DGGITQSPKYLFRKEGQNVTLSCEQNLNHDAMYWYRQDPGQGLRLIYYSQIVNDFQKGDIAEGYSVSREKKESFPLTVTSAQKNPTAFYLCASNDQQGYGYTFGSGTRLTVV.

This clone was counted ten times or more. The read is 3 residues too short to cover the CDR3 end, so that end is filled in from the germline J gene. The chain couples TRBV18 to TRBJ2-1; D not certain. V was trimmed by 4 bases and J by 5 bases, leaving 3 bases between them. Germline V gene lookup returns CDR1 KGHSH and CDR2 LQKENI. CDR3 size: 11 residues. The CDR3 protein is CASSQDNEQFF. CDR3 DNA (partial): TGTGCCAGCTCACAGGACAATGAG.

This clone was seen only a few times. The read gets to within 3 residues of the CDR3 end, and the germline J gene fills in the rest. The V gene is TRBV20-1, the J gene TRBJ1-5; 10 nucleotides line up with TRBD1. Germline trimming cut 0 bases from V and 5 bases from J; bases unmatched to any gene: 7. Germline CDR1 reads DFQATT; CDR2 reads SNEGSKA (reference sequence). This CDR3 spans 16 amino acids. The part of the CDR3 DNA that was read is TGCAGTGCTAGAGATCGGGACAGGGGTCTGGATCAGCCC. It codes for CSARDRDRGLDQP. The full CDR3 reads CSARDRDRGLDQPQHF.

This clone was detected ten times or more. Coverage ceases 3 residues before the CDR3 finishes, and the germline J gene fills in the end. This chain connects TRBV20-1 to TRBJ1-1; TRBD1 is a possible D gene (5 bases). This CDR3 is built from 12 residues. Germline loops: CDR1 DFQATT, CDR2 SNEGSKA (reference sequence). V was shortened by 5 bases and J by 4 bases, with 11 bases between the two germline ends. Incomplete CDR3 DNA: TGCAGTGCTGGGCCCGACAGCACTGAA. It codes for CSAGPDSTE. The entire CDR3 sequence reads CSAGPDSTEAFF.

This clone was seen at least ten times. The missing CDR3 end, 3 residues past where the read stops, is filled in from the germline J gene. The genes are TRBV4-1 and TRBJ2-2; no clear D. Germline CDR1 reads MGHRA; CDR2 reads YSYEKL. This CDR3 has 15 amino acids. Deletions cut 2 bases from V and 6 bases from J, with 13 bases between. Partial CDR3 DNA: TGCGCCAGCAGCCAACCCCGCGCTAGTCCCGGGGAG. Amino acid sequence: CASSQPRASPGE. The CDR3, in full, reads CASSQPRASPGELFF.

This clone was seen repeatedly, ten times or more. The CDR3 end lies 3 residues beyond the end of the read and is filled in from the germline J gene. The chain carries TRBV5-1 and TRBJ2-5; TRBD2 aligns across 13 bases. V lost 4 bases to trimming and J lost 1 base; unmatched junction nucleotides: 4. Germline V gene data show CDR1 as SGHRS and CDR2 as YFSETQ. The CDR3 is 16 residues long. CDR3 bases read: TGCGCCAGCAGCGCCGGACTAGCGGGGGTCCAAGAGACC. The encoded protein is CASSAGLAGVQET. The whole CDR3 region reads CASSAGLAGVQETQYF.

There are many counts of this clone. The CDR3 end lies 3 residues beyond the end of the read and is filled in from the germline J gene. V gene TRBV20-1 combines with J gene TRBJ2-7; possibly TRBD2 for D (5 bases). In germline, CDR1 is DFQATT, CDR2 SNEGSKA (reference sequence). The ends were cut back, 4 bases at V and 3 bases at J, with 13 bases in the middle. The length of the CDR3 is 13 residues. The sequenced CDR3 bases are TGCAGTGCTATGGGCGGACTGAGCTACGAG. The encoded protein is CSAMGGLSYE. The whole CDR3 protein is CSAMGGLSYEQYF.

This clone appeared many times. At one of its ends the junction is not consistent with the germline gene, which may arise from a read error. The read finishes 3 residues shy of the CDR3 end, and the germline J gene is used to complete it. The chain has TRBV6-1 and TRBJ2-1, with TRBD1 as a possible D gene (6 bases). Germline values: CDR1 MNHNS, CDR2 SASEGT. The CDR3 covers 16 residues. The CDR3 reads CASREGTSRSYNEQFF. Incomplete CDR3 DNA: TGTGCCAGCAGAGAAGGGACATCCCGATCCTACAATGAG.

This clone was picked up many times. With the read ending 3 residues before the CDR3 end, the germline J gene is used to fill in that end. This chain links TRBV20-1 with TRBJ2-4, with a weak D call TRBD2 (6 bases). Per germline, CDR1 DFQATT and CDR2 SNEGSKA (reference sequence). Trimming removed 3 bases from V and 0 bases from J, with 9 bases in between. This CDR3 is built from 14 residues. The DNA read from the CDR3 is TGCAGTGCTAGTGAGGGACTAGCCAAAAACATT. Translating gives CSASEGLAKNI. The full CDR3 is CSASEGLAKNIQYF.

Remarks on this clone: The read stops 3 residues short of the end of the CDR3; the missing end is completed from the germline J gene. J is TRBJ1-2 and V is TRBV19; 8 positions match TRBD1. The CDR3 runs to 14 residues. Germline-derived CDR1 and CDR2 are LNHDA and SQIVND (reference sequence). The sequenced part of the CDR3 DNA is TGTGCCAGTAGTTCGGACAGGGTCCACAATGAC. It translates to CASSSDRVHND. The whole CDR3 protein is CASSSDRVHNDYTF.

This clone was seen repeatedly, ten times or more. The read finishes 3 residues shy of the CDR3 end, and the germline J gene is used to complete it. This chain uses TRBV2 with TRBJ2-5, with no clear D. V lost 8 bases, J lost 3 bases, and 7 bases lay in between. Per the germline V gene, CDR1 is SNHLY and CDR2 is FYNNEI. The CDR3 has 11 amino acids. CDR3 sequence reads: CASRREETQYF. The sequenced CDR3 bases are TGTGCCAGCCGACGGGAAGAGACC.

This clone occurred many times. The CDR3 end lies 3 residues beyond the end of the read and is filled in from the germline J gene. This sequence joins TRBV27 and TRBJ2-5; 10 nucleotides agree with TRBD2. In germline, CDR1 is MNHEY, CDR2 SMNVEV (reference sequence). The CDR3 runs to 14 residues. The sequenced part of the CDR3 DNA is TGTGTCTCGGGGTTAGCGGGGGGTCAAGAGACC. This translates into CVSGLAGGQET. The entire CDR3 reads CVSGLAGGQETQYF.